The source of this T cell receptor (beta chain) is a study of Graves' ophthalmopathy and Graves' hyperthyroidism. Study at large: At the time of initial diagnosis and before any treatment, peripheral blood was collected. Study-wide findings and caveats: Most clonotypes expanded in thyroid above 0.001 frequency were present in blood too.

This clonotype came up many times. The target antigen is unknown. PBMCs were density-gradient isolated from approximately 10 ml fresh blood. Trimming at V came to 6 bases and at J to 4 bases, leaving 13 bases not matched to a gene. The CDR3 spans 16 residues. The germline V gene has CDR1 MNHEY and CDR2 SVGEGT. Amplified TCR beta CDR3 regions were obtained using RNA transcripts as template. The first round was an RT-PCR with HTBI primers, and the second round was a multiplex PCR. In TCRdb, the multiplex PCR reads were re-called with MiXCR into one record per CDR3 protein. Seen here are under 800,000 distinct CDR3 sequences, 22% observed once, and the top ten hold approximately 7.7%.

V usage is TRBV6-2 or TRBV6-3 and J usage is TRBJ2-7, with 9 nucleotides matching TRBD2. The receptor's source is a woman younger than 35 with stable Graves' hyperthyroidism. Some clones in this sample may be carry-over from other donors' samples. The sequenced sample consisted of peripheral blood. The CDR3, as DNA: TGTGCCAGCAGCCCGGGCGGTAGCGGGAGTTGGTACGAGCAGTACTTC. This gives the protein CASSPGGSGSWYEQYF.